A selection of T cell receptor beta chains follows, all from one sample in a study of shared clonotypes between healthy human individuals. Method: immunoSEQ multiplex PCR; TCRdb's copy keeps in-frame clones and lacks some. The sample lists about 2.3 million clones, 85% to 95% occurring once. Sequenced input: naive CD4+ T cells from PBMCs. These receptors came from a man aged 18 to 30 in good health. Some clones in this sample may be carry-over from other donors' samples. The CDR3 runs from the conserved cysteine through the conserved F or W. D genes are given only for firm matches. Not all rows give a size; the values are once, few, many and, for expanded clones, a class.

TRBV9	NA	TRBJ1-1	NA	TGTGCCAGCAGCGCCCGGACGGCGAACACTGAAGCTTTCTTT	CASSARTANTEAFF
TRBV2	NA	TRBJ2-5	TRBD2	TGTGCCAGCAGTCAACATCAGCGGGAGGGCCCAGAGACCCAGTACTTC	CASSQHQREGPETQYF
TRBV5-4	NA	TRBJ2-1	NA	TGTGCCAGCAGCTTGGGTGGGGACTCCTACAATGAGCAGTTCTTC	CASSLGGDSYNEQFF
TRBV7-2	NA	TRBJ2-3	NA	TGTGCCAGCAGCTTAGCGGGAATCGATACGCAGTATTTT	CASSLAGIDTQYF
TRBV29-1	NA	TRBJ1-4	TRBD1	TGCAGCGTCACAGGGGGCGTTGGTGAAAAACTGTTTTTT	CSVTGGVGEKLFF
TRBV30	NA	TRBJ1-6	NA	TGTGCCTGGAGTCAGGGTTTAGGTGATTCACCCCTCCACTTT	CAWSQGLGDSPLHF
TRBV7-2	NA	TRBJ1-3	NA	TGTGCCAGCAGCTTGCCGGCGTTGAGGAGCTCTGGAAACACCATATATTTT	CASSLPALRSSGNTIYF
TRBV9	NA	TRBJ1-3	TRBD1	TGTGCCAGCAGCGTATACGGGACAGGGTCTGGAAACACCATATATTTT	CASSVYGTGSGNTIYF
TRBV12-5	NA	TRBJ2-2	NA	TGTGCTAGTGGTTTGGTACGAGATACAGGGAACACCGGGGAGCTGTTTTTT	CASGLVRDTGNTGELFF
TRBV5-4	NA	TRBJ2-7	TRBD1	TGTGCCAGCAGCTCCCTGTCCGGGACAGGGGGCTACGAGCAGTACTTC	CASSSLSGTGGYEQYF
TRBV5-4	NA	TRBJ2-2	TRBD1	TGTGCCAGCAGAAGCAACAGGGGGGTCACCGGGGAGCTGTTTTTT	CASRSNRGVTGELFF
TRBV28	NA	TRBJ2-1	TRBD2	TGTGCCAGCATTCCACTAGCGGGAGCCCCCGGGTATAATGAGCAGTTCTTC	CASIPLAGAPGYNEQFF
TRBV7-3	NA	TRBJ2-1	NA	TGTGCCAGCAGCATTAGAGGAGGTGGGAATGAGCAGTTCTTC	CASSIRGGGNEQFF
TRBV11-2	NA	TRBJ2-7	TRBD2	TGTGCCAGCAGCTTAGATATAGCGGGGACCTACGAGCAGTACTTC	CASSLDIAGTYEQYF
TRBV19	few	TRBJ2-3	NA	TGTGCCAGTAGCAGCGGTTTGGGGGCAGATACGCAGTATTTT	CASSSGLGADTQYF
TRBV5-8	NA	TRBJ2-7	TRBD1	TGTGCCAGCAGCTATGACCCGACAGGGGGTTCTAACGAGCAGTACTTC	CASSYDPTGGSNEQYF
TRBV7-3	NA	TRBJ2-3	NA	TGTGCCAGCAGCGCAAAGGCAGATACGCAGTATTTT	CASSAKADTQYF
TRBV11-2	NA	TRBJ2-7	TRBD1	TGTGCCAGCAGCACACTACGGGGACAGACCGGAATCTACGAGCAGTACTTC	CASSTLRGQTGIYEQYF
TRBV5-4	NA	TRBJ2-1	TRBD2	TGTGCCAGCAGCTTGCAACTAGCGGAGCAGTTCTTC	CASSLQLAEQFF
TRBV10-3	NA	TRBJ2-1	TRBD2	TGTGCCATCCTTAACCAAGGTGCGGGAGCTTCCTACAATGAGCAGTTCTTC	CAILNQGAGASYNEQFF
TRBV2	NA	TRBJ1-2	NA	TGTGCCAGCAGTGCAGAAAGTGCTAACTATGGCTACACCTTC	CASSAESANYGYTF
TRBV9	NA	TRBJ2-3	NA	TGTGCCAGCAGTCCGGAGGTCGGAGGAGATACGCAGTATTTT	CASSPEVGGDTQYF
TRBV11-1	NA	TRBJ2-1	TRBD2	TGTGCCAGCAGCCCAAGACTAGCGGGAGACAATGAGCAGTTCTTC	CASSPRLAGDNEQFF
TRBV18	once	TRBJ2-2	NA	TGTGCCAGCTCAACGCCGCCGACAGGAAGGAACACCGGGGAGCTGTTTTTT	CASSTPPTGRNTGELFF
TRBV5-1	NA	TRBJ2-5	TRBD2	TGCGCCAGCAGCGTAGGGACTAGCGGGACGGAGACCCAGTACTTC	CASSVGTSGTETQYF
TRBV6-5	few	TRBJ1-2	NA	TGTGCCAGCAGTAAACAGGGAGCTGGCTACACCTTC	CASSKQGAGYTF